The present TCR beta chain was sequenced within a study of T cell changes during pregnancy in multiple sclerosis. Repertoires were generated with immunoSEQ multiplex PCR, while TCRdb's copy carries only in-frame clones and drops some. The top ten hold about 2.5% of the sample, which has about 89,000 clones, about 90% seen once. V lost 1 base and J lost 7, with 22 bases in between. Germline lookup yields CDR1 MNHNS and CDR2 SASEGT. The CDR3 has 18 residues. This chain joins TRBV6-1 and TRBJ1-4, with a weak D call TRBD1 (5 bases). The material was peripheral blood, obtained after pregnancy. This clonotype was obtained from a female donor in good health, enrolled as a control in a pregnancy study. CDR3 DNA sequence: TGTGCCAGCAGTGAAGGTCCGAAGATATGGCAGGGAGGTGAAAAACTGTTTTTT. It is translated as CASSEGPKIWQGGEKLFF.